This T cell receptor beta chain originates from a study of blood T cell repertoires in COVID-19. Study context: T cells, B-cell-depleted T cells, or PBMCs provided the cDNA or gDNA that served as material.

The authors' processing: Cell counts per sample came from amplifying reference gene primers. Measured with immunoSEQ multiplex PCR; TCRdb has only the in-frame clones, and not every one. The DNA was the basis for D and trimming; V, J and clone size are from that table. The repertoire holds 90,000 to 130,000 clones, with around nine tenths as singletons. Trimming removed 1 base from V and 3 bases from J, with 13 bases in between. The CDR3 length is 15 residues. Germline loops: CDR1 LNHNV, CDR2 YYDKDF (reference sequence). The V gene is TRBV15, the J gene TRBJ2-7; TRBD1 is a possible D gene (6 bases). Sequenced material: peripheral blood. This clonotype originated in a human donor in a cohort sampled during active COVID-19. In DNA, the CDR3 is TGTGCCACCAGCAGAGCGTTCCGACAGGACTACGAGCAGTACTTC. This translates into CATSRAFRQDYEQYF.